The clone carrying this T cell receptor beta chain has just a few counts. The antigen is undetermined. The data are from a study of blood T cells in healthy people across ages. Notes on the study in general: Diversity estimates drawn from one million T cells were deemed underestimates. It was found that TCR beta diversity correlated strongly with the percentage of naive T cells.

The authors ran a second PCR of about 6 to 11 cycles using a sample-barcoded 5' primer and a J-beta primer mix. TCRdb reprocessed the 5' RACE reads with MiXCR, giving one entry per CDR3 protein. The repertoire holds approximately 900,000 distinct CDR3 sequences, with 25% to 35% as singletons. The CDR3 contains 14 residues. The germline V gene encodes CDR1 DFQATT and CDR2 SNEGSKA (reference sequence). Trimming took off 1 base at V and 2 bases at J, with 12 bases between the two ends. Isolated PBMCs totaled at least 7 million in each sample. These data were also filed under a second study, of T cells of mothers and their children. In that study: cDNA was made from all extracted RNA, about 1.5 ug per 15 ul.

Material for sequencing was blood. The chain is built from TRBV20-1 and TRBJ2-7; possible D gene TRBD1, 6 bases. The sequence was collected from a woman between 40 and 50 years old in good health. The chain's CDR3 is CSARAPSGAYEQYF. CDR3 coding DNA: TGCAGTGCTAGAGCGCCCTCAGGGGCCTACGAGCAGTACTTC.